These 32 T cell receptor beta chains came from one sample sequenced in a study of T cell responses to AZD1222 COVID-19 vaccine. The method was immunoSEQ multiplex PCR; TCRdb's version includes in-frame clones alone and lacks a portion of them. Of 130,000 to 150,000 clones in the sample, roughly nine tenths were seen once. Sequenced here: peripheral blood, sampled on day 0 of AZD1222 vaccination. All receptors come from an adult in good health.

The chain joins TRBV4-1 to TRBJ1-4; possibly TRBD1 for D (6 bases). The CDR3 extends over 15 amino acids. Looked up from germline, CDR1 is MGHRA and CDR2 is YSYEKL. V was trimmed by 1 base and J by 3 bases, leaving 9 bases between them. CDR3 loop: CASSQAGVANEKLFF. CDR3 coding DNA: TGCGCCAGCAGCCAAGCAGGGGTAGCTAATGAAAAACTGTTTTTT.

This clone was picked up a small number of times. CDR3 sequence reads: CASSPSGVSGTAFRDQPQHF. The DNA for the CDR3 is TGTGCCAGCTCACCATCGGGGGTATCGGGAACAGCGTTCCGCGATCAGCCCCAGCATTTT. The rearrangement uses TRBV18 and TRBJ1-5, with D perhaps matching TRBD1 (5 bases). Deletions cut 2 bases from V and 5 bases from J, with 28 bases between. Germline V gene data show CDR1 as KGHSH and CDR2 as LQKENI. The CDR3 runs 20 residues.

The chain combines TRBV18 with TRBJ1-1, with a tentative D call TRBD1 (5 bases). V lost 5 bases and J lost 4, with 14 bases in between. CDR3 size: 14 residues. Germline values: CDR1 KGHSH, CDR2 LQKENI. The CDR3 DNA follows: TGTGCCAGCTCAGAGTTGGGTGGGACCACTGAAGCTTTCTTT. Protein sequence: CASSELGGTTEAFF.

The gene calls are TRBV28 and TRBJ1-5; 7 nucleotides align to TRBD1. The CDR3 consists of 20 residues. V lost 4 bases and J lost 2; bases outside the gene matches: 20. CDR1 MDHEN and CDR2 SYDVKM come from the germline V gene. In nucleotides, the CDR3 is TGTGCCAGCAGTTCCGGGGACCGGGACAGTTGGGCTGTGGGCAATCAGCCCCAGCATTTT. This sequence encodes CASSSGDRDSWAVGNQPQHF.

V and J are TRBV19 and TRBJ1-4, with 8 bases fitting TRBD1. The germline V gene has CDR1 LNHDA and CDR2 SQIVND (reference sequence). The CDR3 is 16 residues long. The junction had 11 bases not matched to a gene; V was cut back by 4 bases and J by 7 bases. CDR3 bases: TGTGCCAGTAGTAGCACCTGGACAGGGAAGAGTGAAAAACTGTTTTTT. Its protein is CASSSTWTGKSEKLFF.

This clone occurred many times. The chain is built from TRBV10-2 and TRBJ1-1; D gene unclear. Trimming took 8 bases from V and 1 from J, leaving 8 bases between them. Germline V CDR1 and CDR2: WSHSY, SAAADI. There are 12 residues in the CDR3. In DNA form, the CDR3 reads TGCGCCAGCGGACGGGCGAACACTGAAGCTTTCTTT. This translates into CASGRANTEAFF.

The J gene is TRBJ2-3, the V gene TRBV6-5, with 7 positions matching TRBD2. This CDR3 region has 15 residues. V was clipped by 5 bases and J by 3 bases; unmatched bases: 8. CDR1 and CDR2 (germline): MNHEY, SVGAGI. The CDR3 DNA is TGTGCCAGCAGTCCTTTCGGCGGGGGTACAGATACGCAGTATTTT. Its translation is CASSPFGGGTDTQYF.

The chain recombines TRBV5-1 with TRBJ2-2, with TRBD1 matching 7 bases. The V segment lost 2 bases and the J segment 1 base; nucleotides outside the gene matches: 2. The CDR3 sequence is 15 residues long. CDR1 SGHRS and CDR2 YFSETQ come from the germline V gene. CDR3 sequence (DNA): TGCGCCAGCAGCTTTAGGGGGCAGAACACCGGGGAGCTGTTTTTT. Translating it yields CASSFRGQNTGELFF.

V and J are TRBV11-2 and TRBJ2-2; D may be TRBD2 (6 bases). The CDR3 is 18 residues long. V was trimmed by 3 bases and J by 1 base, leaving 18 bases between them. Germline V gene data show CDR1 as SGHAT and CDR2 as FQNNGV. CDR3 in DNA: TGTGCCAGCAGCTTCTTAACGGGCGGGGCGAGGAACACCGGGGAGCTGTTTTTT. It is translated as CASSFLTGGARNTGELFF.

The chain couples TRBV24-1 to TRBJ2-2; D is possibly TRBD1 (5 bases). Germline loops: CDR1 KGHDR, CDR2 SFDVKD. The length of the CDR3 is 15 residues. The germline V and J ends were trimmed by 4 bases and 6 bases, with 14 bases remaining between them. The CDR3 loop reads CATSDRPGLSGELFF. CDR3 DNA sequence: TGTGCCACCAGTGACCGGCCAGGGCTCTCCGGGGAGCTGTTTTTT.

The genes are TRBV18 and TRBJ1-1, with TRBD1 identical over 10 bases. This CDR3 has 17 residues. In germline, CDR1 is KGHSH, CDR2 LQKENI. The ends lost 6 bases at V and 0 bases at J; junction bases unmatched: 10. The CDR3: CASSDGQGGGMNTEAFF. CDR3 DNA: TGTGCCAGCTCTGATGGACAGGGGGGAGGGATGAACACTGAAGCTTTCTTT.

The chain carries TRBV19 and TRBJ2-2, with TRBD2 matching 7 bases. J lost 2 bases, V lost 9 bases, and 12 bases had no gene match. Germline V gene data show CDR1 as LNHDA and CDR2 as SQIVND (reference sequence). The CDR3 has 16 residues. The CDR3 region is CASLNWAGANTGELFF. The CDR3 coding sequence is TGTGCCAGCCTGAACTGGGCGGGAGCTAACACCGGGGAGCTGTTTTTT.

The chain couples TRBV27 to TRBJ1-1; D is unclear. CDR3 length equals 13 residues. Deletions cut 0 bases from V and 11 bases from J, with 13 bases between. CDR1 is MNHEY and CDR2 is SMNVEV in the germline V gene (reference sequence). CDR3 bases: TGTGCCAGCAGTTTATCGGGCAGGCCGGGGGCTTTCTTT. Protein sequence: CASSLSGRPGAFF.

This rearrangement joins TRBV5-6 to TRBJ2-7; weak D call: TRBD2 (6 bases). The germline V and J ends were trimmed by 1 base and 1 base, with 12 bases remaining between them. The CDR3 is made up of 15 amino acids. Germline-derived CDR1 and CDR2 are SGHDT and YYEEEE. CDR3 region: CASSLLGGASYEQYF. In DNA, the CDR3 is TGTGCCAGCAGCTTGTTGGGGGGAGCATCCTACGAGCAGTACTTC.

The CDR3 coding sequence is TGCGCCAGCACCCTTGGGGACAGGGTGGCCTACGAGCAGTACTTC. This codes for CASTLGDRVAYEQYF. The chain has TRBV5-1 and TRBJ2-7; 9 bases agree with TRBD1. V lost 6 bases and J lost 2; bases outside the gene matches: 9. The CDR3 spans 15 residues. CDR1 SGHRS and CDR2 YFSETQ come from the germline V gene.

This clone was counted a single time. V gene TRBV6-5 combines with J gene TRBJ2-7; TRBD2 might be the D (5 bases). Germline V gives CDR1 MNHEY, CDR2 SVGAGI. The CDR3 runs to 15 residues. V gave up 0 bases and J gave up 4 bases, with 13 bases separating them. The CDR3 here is CASSYSERSPYEQYF. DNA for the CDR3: TGTGCCAGCAGTTACTCGGAGCGGTCCCCATACGAGCAGTACTTC.

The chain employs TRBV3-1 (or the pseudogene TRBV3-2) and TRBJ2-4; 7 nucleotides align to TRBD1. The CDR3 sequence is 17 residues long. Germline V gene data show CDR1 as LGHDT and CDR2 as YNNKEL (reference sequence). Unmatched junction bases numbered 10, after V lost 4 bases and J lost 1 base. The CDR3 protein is CASSRIQGDRAKNIQYF. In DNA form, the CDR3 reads TGTGCCAGCAGCCGGATTCAGGGGGACCGCGCCAAAAACATTCAGTACTTC.

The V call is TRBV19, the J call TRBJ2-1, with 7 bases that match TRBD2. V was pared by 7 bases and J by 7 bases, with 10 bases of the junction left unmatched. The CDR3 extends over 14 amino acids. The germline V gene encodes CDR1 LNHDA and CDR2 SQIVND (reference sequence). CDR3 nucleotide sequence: TGTGCCAGTAATGAAGCGGGATTCTCGAATGAGCAGTTCTTC. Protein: CASNEAGFSNEQFF.

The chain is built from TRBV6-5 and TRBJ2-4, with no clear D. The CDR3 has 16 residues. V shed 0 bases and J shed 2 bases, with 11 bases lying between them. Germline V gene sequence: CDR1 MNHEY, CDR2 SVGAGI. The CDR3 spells CASSYSFRETKNIQYF. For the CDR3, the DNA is TGTGCCAGCAGTTACTCTTTTCGCGAGACCAAAAACATTCAGTACTTC.

CDR3 sequence reads: CASSLLGGDTDTQYF. In nucleotides, the CDR3 is TGTGCCAGCAGCTTACTGGGGGGGGACACAGATACGCAGTATTTT. The chain is built from TRBV7-9 and TRBJ2-3; 7 bases line up with TRBD2. The CDR3 runs 15 residues. Trimming removed 2 bases from V and 2 bases from J; junction bases left unmatched: 4. CDR1 and CDR2 from the germline V gene are SEHNR and FQNEAQ (reference sequence).

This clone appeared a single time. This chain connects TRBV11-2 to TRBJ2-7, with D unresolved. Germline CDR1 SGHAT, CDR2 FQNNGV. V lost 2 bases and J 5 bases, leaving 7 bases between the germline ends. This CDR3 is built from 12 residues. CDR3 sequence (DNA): TGTGCCAGCAGCTTAATTTGGAACGAGCAGTACTTC. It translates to CASSLIWNEQYF.

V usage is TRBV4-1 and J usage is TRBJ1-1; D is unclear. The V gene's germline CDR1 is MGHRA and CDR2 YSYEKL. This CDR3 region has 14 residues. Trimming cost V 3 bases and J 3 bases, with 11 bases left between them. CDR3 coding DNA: TGCGCCAGCAGCCACGTAGGGCAGTACACTGAAGCTTTCTTT. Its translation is CASSHVGQYTEAFF.

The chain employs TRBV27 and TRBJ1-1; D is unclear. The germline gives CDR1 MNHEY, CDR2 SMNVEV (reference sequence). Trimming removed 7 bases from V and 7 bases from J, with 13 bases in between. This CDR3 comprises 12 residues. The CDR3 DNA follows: TGTGCCAGCACCATCCCTCTGGGTGAAGCTTTCTTT. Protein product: CASTIPLGEAFF.

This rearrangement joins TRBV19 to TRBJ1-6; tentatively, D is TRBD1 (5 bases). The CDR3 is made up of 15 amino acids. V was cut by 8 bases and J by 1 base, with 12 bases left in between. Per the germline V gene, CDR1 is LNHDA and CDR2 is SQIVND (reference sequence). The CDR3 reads CASRTGHSYNSPLHF. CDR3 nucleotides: TGTGCCAGTCGAACGGGGCATTCCTATAATTCACCCCTCCACTTT.

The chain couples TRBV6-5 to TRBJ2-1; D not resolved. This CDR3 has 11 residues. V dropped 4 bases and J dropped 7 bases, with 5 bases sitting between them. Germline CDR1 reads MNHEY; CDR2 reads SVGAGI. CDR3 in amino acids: CASSWGNEQFF. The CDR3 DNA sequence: TGTGCCAGCAGTTGGGGTAATGAGCAGTTCTTC.

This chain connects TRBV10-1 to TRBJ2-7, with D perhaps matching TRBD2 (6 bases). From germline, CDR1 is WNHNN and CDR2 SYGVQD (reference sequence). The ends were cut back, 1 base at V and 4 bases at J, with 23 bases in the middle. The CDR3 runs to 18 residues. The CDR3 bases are TGCGCCAGCAGTGAGTGGCCCGGATGGGGGGTAGGGTTTTACGAGCAGTACTTC. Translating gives CASSEWPGWGVGFYEQYF.

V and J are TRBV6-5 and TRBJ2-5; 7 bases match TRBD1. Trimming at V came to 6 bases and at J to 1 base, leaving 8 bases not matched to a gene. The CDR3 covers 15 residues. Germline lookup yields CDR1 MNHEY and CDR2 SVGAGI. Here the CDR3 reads CASSLDRASQETQYF. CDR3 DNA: TGTGCCAGCAGCTTAGACAGGGCAAGCCAAGAGACCCAGTACTTC.

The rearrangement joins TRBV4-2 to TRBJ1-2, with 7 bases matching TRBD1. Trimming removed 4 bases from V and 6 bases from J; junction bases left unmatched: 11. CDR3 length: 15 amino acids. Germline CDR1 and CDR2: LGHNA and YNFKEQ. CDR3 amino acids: CASSPIQGRGNGYTF. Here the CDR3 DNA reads TGTGCCAGCAGCCCGATACAGGGGAGGGGAAATGGCTACACCTTC.

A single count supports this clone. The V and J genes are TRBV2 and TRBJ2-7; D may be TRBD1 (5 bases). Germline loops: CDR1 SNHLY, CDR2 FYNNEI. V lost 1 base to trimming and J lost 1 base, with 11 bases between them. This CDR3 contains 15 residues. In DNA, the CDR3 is TGTGCCAGCAGTGAAGAGAGCGACAGTTCCTACGAGCAGTACTTC. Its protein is CASSEESDSSYEQYF.

The CDR3 nucleotides are TGTGCCAGCAGCTTAGGGATCGGCAGGGGACATTCCGGAGCTTTCTTT. The encoded protein is CASSLGIGRGHSGAFF. The rearrangement links TRBV7-9 to TRBJ1-1; tentative D call: TRBD1 (6 bases). Germline V gene lookup returns CDR1 SEHNR and CDR2 FQNEAQ (reference sequence). Trimming shortened V by 1 base and J by 10 bases, and 22 bases separated the two germline ends. CDR3 length: 16 amino acids.

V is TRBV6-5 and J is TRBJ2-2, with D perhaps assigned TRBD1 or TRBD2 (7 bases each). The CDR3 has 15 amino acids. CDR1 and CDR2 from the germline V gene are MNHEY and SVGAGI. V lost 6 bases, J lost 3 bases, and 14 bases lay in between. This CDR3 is CASRSGGAYTGELFF. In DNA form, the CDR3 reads TGTGCCAGCAGATCAGGGGGGGCCTACACCGGGGAGCTGTTTTTT.

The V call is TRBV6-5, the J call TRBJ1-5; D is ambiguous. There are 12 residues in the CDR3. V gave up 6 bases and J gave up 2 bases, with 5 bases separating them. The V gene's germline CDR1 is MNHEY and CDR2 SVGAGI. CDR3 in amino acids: CASRARNQPQHF. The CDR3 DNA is TGTGCCAGCAGAGCGCGCAATCAGCCCCAGCATTTT.